The entry below gives a single T cell receptor (beta chain) sequence along with its context. Its antigen is unknown. Sequence at one end of the junction differs from germline and may be a read error. This record belongs to a study of T cell changes during pregnancy in multiple sclerosis (dated by TCRdb to about 2019). Background for the entire study: The study examined how the T cell repertoire changed over the course of pregnancy in women with multiple sclerosis.

The CDR3 sequence holds 14 residues, the cysteine and phenylalanine included. Solely the CDR3 DNA is kept, with 42 bases framed from the first base. In the germline V gene (reference sequence), CDR1 corresponds to SSHAT and CDR2 to FNYEAQ. The library was built by means of the immunoSEQ multiplex PCR assay. Imported from immuneACCESS, the table was reduced by TCRdb to in-frame sequences with V and J called. These copies leave out some clones; in studies compared against another copy, an unresolved V gene accounts for under half, and the cause of the remainder is not known. The sample profile shows 65,000 to 85,000 clones; nearly 95% of them were found once. The ten largest clones capture 0.11% to 0.15% of the sample.

The specimen comprised CD4+ T cells from peripheral blood mononuclear cells, sampled after pregnancy. Recombination joined TRBV7-7 with TRBJ2-1; TRBD2 aligns with 9 central bases. This sequence originates from a female donor with multiple sclerosis, enrolled in a pregnancy study. The CDR3 protein: CASSLGTSYHEQFF. The nucleotide sequence is given as TGTGCTAGCAGCTTAGGGACTAGCTACCATGAGCAGTTCTTC.